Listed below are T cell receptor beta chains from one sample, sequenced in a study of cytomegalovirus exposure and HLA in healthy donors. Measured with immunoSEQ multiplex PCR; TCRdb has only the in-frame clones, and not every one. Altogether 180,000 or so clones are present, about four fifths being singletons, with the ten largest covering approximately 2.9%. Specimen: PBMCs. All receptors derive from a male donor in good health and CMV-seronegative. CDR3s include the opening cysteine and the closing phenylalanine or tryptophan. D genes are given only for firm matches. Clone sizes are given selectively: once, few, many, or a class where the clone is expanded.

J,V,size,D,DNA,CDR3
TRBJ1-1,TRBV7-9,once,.,TGTTCCATCAAAGCGGGGGAGACTGAAGCTTTCTTT,CSIKAGETEAFF
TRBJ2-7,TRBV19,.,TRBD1,TGTGCCAGTAGCCGAACAGGGGGCAACGAGCAGTACTTC,CASSRTGGNEQYF
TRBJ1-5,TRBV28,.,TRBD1,TGTGCCACCAAGTCCCGGGACAGGCCAAATCAGCCCCAGCATTTT,CATKSRDRPNQPQHF
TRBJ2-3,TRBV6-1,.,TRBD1,TGTGCCAGCAGAGAGACAGGGTCAGATACGCAGTATTTT,CASRETGSDTQYF
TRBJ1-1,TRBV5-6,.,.,TGTGCCAGCAGCTTGGGGAGGGCAGGGGAAGCTTTCTTT,CASSLGRAGEAFF
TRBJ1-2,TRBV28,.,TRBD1,TGTGCCAGCAGGACAGGGTATGGCTACACCTTC,CASRTGYGYTF
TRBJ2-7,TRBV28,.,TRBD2,TGTGCCAGCGAAGGGACTAGCGGGAGATTCAACGAGCAGTACTTC,CASEGTSGRFNEQYF
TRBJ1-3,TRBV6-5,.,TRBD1,TGTGCCAGCGGGACAGGGGCGGCTGGAAACACCATATATTTT,CASGTGAAGNTIYF
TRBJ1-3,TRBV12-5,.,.,TGTGCTAGTGGTTCGGGAATTGAGAACACCATATATTTT,CASGSGIENTIYF
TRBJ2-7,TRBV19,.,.,TGTGCCAGTAGTTTAAGGGGGGGAGATCGATTCTACGAGCAGTACTTC,CASSLRGGDRFYEQYF
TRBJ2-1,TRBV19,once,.,TGTGCCAGTAGTATAGGAAGCGGAGGGGACTACAATGAGCAGTTCTTC,CASSIGSGGDYNEQFF
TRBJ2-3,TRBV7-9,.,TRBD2,TGTGCCAGCAGTTCCACTAGCGGGGGGACAGATACGCAGTATTTT,CASSSTSGGTDTQYF
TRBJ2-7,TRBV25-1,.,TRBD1,TGTGCCAGCAGTTCCTTCCGGGACAGCTCCTACGAGCAGTACTTC,CASSSFRDSSYEQYF
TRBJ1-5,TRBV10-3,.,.,TGTGCCATCAGTGATACCGGGAGGTTGATCGACAATCAGCCCCAGCATTTT,CAISDTGRLIDNQPQHF
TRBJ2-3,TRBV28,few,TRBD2,TGTGCCAGCAGTTCTGCGGGACTAGCGGGAGTCACAGATACGCAGTATTTT,CASSSAGLAGVTDTQYF
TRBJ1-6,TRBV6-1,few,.,TGTGCCAGCAGTGACCCAGGGGTTAGCTCCTATAATTCACCCCTCCACTTT,CASSDPGVSSYNSPLHF
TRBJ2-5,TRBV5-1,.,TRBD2,TGCGCCAGCAGCTTAGGAACTAGCGGGAGTCTAGGGGAGACCCAGTACTTC,CASSLGTSGSLGETQYF
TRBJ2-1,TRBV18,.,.,TGTGCCAGCTCACCCATAGACGAGGGCGGTGAGCAGTTCTTC,CASSPIDEGGEQFF
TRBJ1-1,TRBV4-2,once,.,TGTGCCAGCAGCCAAGATTTGGCCAGGGGAGAAGCTTTCTTT,CASSQDLARGEAFF
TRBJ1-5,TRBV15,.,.,TGTGCCACCAGTGCGGGGGTCTATAGCAATCAGCCCCAGCATTTT,CATSAGVYSNQPQHF
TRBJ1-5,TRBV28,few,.,TGTGCCAGCAGTTTACGTGGCAGTCAGCCCCAGCATTTT,CASSLRGSQPQHF
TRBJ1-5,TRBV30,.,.,TGTGCCTGGAGTCACAGGGTGGGGAATCAGCCCCAGCATTTT,CAWSHRVGNQPQHF
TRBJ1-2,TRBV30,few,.,TGTGCCTGGAGTCCGAACTATGGCTACACCTTC,CAWSPNYGYTF
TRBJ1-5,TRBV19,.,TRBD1,TGTGCCAGTAGTGCCTGGGACAGCTCCCAACAGGGCAATCAGCCCCAGCATTTT,CASSAWDSSQQGNQPQHF
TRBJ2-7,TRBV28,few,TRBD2,TGTGCCAGCAGTTTCCGGGACTACTCGTCCTACGAGCAGTACTTC,CASSFRDYSSYEQYF
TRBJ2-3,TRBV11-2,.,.,TGTGCCAGCAGCTTAGGGGTCGGGGGGCGATCAGATACGCAGTATTTT,CASSLGVGGRSDTQYF
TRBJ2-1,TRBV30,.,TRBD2,TGTGCCTCCGGGGGGGAGGCCTCCTACAATGAGCAGTTCTTC,CASGGEASYNEQFF
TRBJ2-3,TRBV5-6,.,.,TGTGCCAGCACCTTGGTGGGGCTAGCGATGGACGAGCAGTATTTT,CASTLVGLAMDEQYF
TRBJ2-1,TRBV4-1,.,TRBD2,TGCGCCAGCAGCCAAGTAGGCGGGAGGGGGGAGTTCTTC,CASSQVGGRGEFF
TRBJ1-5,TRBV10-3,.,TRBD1,TGTGCAACCCGACAGGGCTTGGGGCGGCAGCCCCAGCATTTT,CATRQGLGRQPQHF
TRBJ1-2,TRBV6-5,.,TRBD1,TGTGCCAGCAGTTACTACAGGGGAGATGGCTACACCTTC,CASSYYRGDGYTF
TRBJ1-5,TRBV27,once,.,TGTGCCAGCAGGGGGGGGGATCAGCCCCAGCATTTT,CASRGGDQPQHF
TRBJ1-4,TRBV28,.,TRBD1,TGTGCCAGCAGTTTATTAGGGACAGGGGCTAATGAAAAACTGTTTTTT,CASSLLGTGANEKLFF
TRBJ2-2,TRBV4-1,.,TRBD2,TGCGCCAGCAGCCAAAGAAGCGGGGGGGCAGGCACCGGGGAGCTGTTTTTT,CASSQRSGGAGTGELFF
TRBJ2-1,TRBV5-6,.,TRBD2,TGTGCCAGCAGCTTCCTTAGCGGGGGGGCCGTAGAGCAGTTCTTC,CASSFLSGGAVEQFF
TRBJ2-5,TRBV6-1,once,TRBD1,TGTGCCAGTATACGGGACAGGGAGTGGGAGACCCAGTACTTC,CASIRDREWETQYF
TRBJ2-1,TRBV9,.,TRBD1,TGTGCCAGCAGCGTAGAGGGACAGCTATACAATGAGCAGTTCTTC,CASSVEGQLYNEQFF
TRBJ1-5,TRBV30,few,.,TGTGCCTCCGCAGGGTACGGCAATCAGCCCCAGCATTTT,CASAGYGNQPQHF
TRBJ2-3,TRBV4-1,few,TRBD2,TGCGCCAGCAGCCACCCTAGCGGGTTAAGCACAGATACGCAGTATTTT,CASSHPSGLSTDTQYF
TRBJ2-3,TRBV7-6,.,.,TGTGCCAGCAGCCCCACCCGGGATACGCAGTATTTT,CASSPTRDTQYF
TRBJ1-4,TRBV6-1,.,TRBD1,TGTGCCAGCAGACTCGACAGGGGTGATGAAAAACTGTTTTTT,CASRLDRGDEKLFF
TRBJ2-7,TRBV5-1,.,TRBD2,TGCGCCAGCAGCTTGGACAGCGGGGTTATATACGAGCAGTACTTC,CASSLDSGVIYEQYF
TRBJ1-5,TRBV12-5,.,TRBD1,TGTGCTAGTGGTCTTGAACAGGGGGACAATCAGCCCCAGCATTTT,CASGLEQGDNQPQHF
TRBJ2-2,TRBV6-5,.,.,TGTGCCTCGACCCCCCGGGTATTCGTCGGGGAGCTGTTTTTT,CASTPRVFVGELFF
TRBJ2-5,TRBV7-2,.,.,TGTGCCAGCAGCCCGCAAGAGACCCAGTACTTC,CASSPQETQYF
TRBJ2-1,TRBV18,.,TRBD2,TGTGCCAGCTCACCAATGGGGCTAGCGGGGGCCTCGAGCTCCTACAATGAGCAGTTCTTC,CASSPMGLAGASSSYNEQFF
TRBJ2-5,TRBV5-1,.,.,TGCGCCAGCAGCTTGACCGGACTGATGTACCAAGAGACCCAGTACTTC,CASSLTGLMYQETQYF
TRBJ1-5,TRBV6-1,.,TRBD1,TGTGCCAGCAGTGCATACGGACAGGGAGGGACTCAGCCCCAGCATTTT,CASSAYGQGGTQPQHF
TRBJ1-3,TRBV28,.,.,TGTGCCAGCAGTTTTCTGGCCTCTGGAAACACCATATATTTT,CASSFLASGNTIYF
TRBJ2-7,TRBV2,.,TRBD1,TGTGCCAGCACGGGACAGGGGCTGTACGAGCAGTACTTC,CASTGQGLYEQYF
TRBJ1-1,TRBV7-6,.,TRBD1,TGTGCCAGCAGCCGTTTTGACAGGGGGCTTAGGAACACTGAAGCTTTCTTT,CASSRFDRGLRNTEAFF